This entry concerns a single T cell receptor (beta chain). Its antigen remains unidentified. The data were obtained in a study of resident and recirculating memory T cells in vitiligo. Study summary: Shave-biopsy epidermis from lesional and nonlesional skin was sequenced alongside PBMCs. Overall study results and limits: Non-conserved TCRs across sites and patients suggested distinct clones per lesion.

Stable vitiligo meant no lesion change over the previous 6 months. Clones were sequenced by immunoSEQ multiplex PCR, and TCRdb holds only the in-frame ones, with some missing. The data contain 70,000 to 85,000 clones, about nine tenths of them singletons. The CDR3 loop spans 16 amino acids. CDR1 is LGHNA and CDR2 is YNFKEQ in the germline V gene. Trimming at V came to 1 base and at J to 6 bases, leaving 5 bases not matched to a gene. V and J are TRBV4-2 and TRBJ1-6, with 8 bases identical to TRBD1. The TCR originated in a male donor with vitiligo. Material: blood. The CDR3 here is CASSQARTGTNSPLHF. The DNA for the CDR3 is TGTGCCAGCAGCCAAGCGAGGACAGGGACTAATTCACCCCTCCACTTT.